This TCR beta chain was recorded in a study of CD8+ T cells in alopecia areata. Study as a whole: The drug, oral tofacitinib, was given to treated patients at 5 to 10 mg twice daily.

Those with alopecia areata gave lesional scalp punch biopsies and peripheral blood. Comment on this clone: Other nucleotide sequences from this sample produce the same CDR3.

Reverse transcription of extracted RNA yielded cDNA, which provided the sequencing template. The protocol was immunoSEQ multiplex PCR, while the TCRdb copy is restricted to in-frame clones and leaves out a portion. The table has more than 200,000 clones, under 70% seen once; the top ten hold around 1.2%. This specimen was CD4+ T cells sorted from blood, taken at week 0. The origin of this receptor is a human donor with alopecia areata.

The CDR3 region has the DNA TGTGCCTGGAGTGTAGCAGGGGAAGCTTTCTTT. This gives the protein CAWSVAGEAFF. This chain uses TRBV30 with TRBJ1-1; tentatively, D is TRBD1 (5 bases). Germline V gene sequence: CDR1 GTSNPN, CDR2 SVGIG (reference sequence). Trimming removed 0 bases from V and 8 bases from J, with 7 bases in between. This CDR3 spans 11 amino acids.